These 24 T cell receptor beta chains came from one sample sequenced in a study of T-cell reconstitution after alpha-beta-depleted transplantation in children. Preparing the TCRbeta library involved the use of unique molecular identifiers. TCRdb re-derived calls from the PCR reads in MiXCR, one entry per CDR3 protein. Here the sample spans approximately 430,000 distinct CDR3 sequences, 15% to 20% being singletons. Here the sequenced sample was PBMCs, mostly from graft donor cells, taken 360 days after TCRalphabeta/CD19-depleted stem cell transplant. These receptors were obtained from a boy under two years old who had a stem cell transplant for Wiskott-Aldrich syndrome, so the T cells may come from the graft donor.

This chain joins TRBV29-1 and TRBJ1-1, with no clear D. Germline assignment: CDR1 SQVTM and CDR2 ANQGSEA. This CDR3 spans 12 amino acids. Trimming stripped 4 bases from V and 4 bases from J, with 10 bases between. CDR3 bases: TGCAGCGTTGCCGGGCGCGGCACTGAAGCTTTCTTT. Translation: CSVAGRGTEAFF.

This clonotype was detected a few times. For the CDR3, the DNA is TGTGCCATCAGTGAGAAGTTCTCGGGACTTAAGCAGTTCTTC. It translates to CAISEKFSGLKQFF. The chain combines TRBV10-3 with TRBJ2-1; weak D call: TRBD2 (6 bases). Trimming removed 2 bases from V and 11 bases from J, with 16 bases in between. Germline lookup yields CDR1 ENHRY and CDR2 SYGVKD. The CDR3 has 14 residues.

CDR3 residues: CASGLAGIYEQFF. CDR3 DNA sequence: TGCGCCAGCGGACTAGCGGGGATATATGAGCAGTTCTTC. V gene TRBV5-1 combines with J gene TRBJ2-1; 12 positions match TRBD2. The ends lost 7 bases at V and 8 bases at J; junction bases unmatched: 4. The CDR3 consists of 13 residues. Germline assignment: CDR1 SGHRS and CDR2 YFSETQ.

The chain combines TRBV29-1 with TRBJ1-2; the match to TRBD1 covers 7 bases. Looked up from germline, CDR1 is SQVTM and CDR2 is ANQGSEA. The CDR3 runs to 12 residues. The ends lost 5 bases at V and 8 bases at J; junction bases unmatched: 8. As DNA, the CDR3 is TGCAGCGTTATGACAGGGCAGAAAGGCTACACCTTC. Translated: CSVMTGQKGYTF. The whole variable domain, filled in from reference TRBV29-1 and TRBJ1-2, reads SAVISQKPSRDICQRGTSLTIQCQVDSQVTMMFWYRQQPGQSLTLIATANQGSEATYESGFVIDKFPISRPNLTFSTLTVSNMSPEDSSIYLCSVMTGQKGYTFGSGTRLTVV.

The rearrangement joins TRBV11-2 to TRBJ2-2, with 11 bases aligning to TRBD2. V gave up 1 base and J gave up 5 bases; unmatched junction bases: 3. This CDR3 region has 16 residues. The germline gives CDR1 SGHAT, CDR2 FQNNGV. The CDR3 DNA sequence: TGTGCCAGCAGCTTAGCAACTAGCGGGGGTACCGGGGAGCTGTTTTTT. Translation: CASSLATSGGTGELFF.

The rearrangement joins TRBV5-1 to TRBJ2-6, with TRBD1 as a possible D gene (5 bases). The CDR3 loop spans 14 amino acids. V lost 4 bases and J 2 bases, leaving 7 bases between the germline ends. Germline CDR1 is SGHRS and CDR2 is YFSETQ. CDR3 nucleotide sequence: TGCGCCAGCAGCAGGGGAACTGGGGCCAACGTCCTGACTTTC. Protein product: CASSRGTGANVLTF.

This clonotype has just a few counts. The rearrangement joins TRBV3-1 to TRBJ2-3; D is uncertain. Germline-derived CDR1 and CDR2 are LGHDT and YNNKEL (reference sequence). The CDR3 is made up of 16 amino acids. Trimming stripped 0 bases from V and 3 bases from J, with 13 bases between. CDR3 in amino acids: CASSQELQTWTDTQYF. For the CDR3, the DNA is TGTGCCAGCAGCCAAGAACTCCAAACGTGGACAGATACGCAGTATTTT.

This chain's CDR3 is CASSLAGQALQETQYF. The CDR3 region has the DNA TGCGCCAGCAGCTTGGCCGGACAGGCCTTACAAGAGACCCAGTACTTC. V and J are TRBV5-1 and TRBJ2-5; 7 nucleotides line up with TRBD1. From germline, CDR1 is SGHRS and CDR2 YFSETQ. The CDR3 consists of 16 residues. V lost 0 bases, J lost 2 bases, and 7 bases stayed unmatched.

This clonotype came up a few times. CDR3 residues: CASSLANRGQETQYF. The CDR3, as DNA: TGCGCCAGCAGCTTGGCCAATAGGGGTCAAGAGACCCAGTACTTC. The rearrangement links TRBV5-1 to TRBJ2-5, with D possibly being TRBD1 (5 bases). Trimming pared 0 bases from V and 2 bases from J, leaving 11 bases between. Germline CDR1 and CDR2: SGHRS and YFSETQ. CDR3 length: 15 residues.

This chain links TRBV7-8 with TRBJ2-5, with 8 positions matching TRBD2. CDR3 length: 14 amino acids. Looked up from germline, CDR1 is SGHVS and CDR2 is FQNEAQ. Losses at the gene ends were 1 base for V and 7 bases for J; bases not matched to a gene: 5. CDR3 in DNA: TGTGCCAGCAGCTTAGGTAGCGGGGCCCGGACCCAGTACTTC. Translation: CASSLGSGARTQYF.

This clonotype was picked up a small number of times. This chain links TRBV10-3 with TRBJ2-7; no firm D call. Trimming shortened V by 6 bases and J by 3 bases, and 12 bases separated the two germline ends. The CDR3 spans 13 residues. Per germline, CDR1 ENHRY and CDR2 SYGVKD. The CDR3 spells CAIRADGFYEQYF. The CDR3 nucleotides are TGTGCCATCAGAGCTGATGGATTCTACGAGCAGTACTTC.

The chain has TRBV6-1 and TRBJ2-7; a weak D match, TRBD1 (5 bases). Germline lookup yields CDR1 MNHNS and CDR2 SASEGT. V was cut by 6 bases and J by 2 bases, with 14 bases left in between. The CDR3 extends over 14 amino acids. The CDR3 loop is CASRRAGKTYEQYF. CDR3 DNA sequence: TGTGCCAGCAGACGGGCAGGGAAGACCTACGAGCAGTACTTC.

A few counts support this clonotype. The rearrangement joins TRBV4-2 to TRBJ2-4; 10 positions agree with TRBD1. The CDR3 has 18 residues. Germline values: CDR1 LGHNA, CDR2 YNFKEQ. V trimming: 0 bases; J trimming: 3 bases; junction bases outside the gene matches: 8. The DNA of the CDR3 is TGTGCCAGCAGCCAAGACGCCGGGACAGGGGTAGTCAAAAACATTCAGTACTTC. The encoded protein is CASSQDAGTGVVKNIQYF.

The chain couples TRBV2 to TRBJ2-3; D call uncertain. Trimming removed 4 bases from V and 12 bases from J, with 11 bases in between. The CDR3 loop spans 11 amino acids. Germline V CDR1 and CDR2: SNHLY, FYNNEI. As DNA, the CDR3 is TGTGCCAGCAGTGGGCCAGGTTCTCAGTATTTT. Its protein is CASSGPGSQYF. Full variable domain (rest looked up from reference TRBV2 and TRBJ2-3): EPEVTQTPSHQVTQMGQEVILRCVPISNHLYFYWYRQILGQKVEFLVSFYNNEISEKSEIFDDQFSVERPDGSNFTLKIRSTKLEDSAMYFCASSGPGSQYFGPGTRLTVL.

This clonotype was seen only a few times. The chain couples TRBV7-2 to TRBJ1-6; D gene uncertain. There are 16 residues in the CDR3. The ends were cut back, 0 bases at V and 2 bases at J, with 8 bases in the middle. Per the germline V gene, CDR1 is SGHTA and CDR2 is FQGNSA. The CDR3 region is CASSLARRPYNSPLHF. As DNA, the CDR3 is TGTGCCAGCAGCTTAGCCCGCAGGCCCTATAATTCACCCCTCCACTTT.

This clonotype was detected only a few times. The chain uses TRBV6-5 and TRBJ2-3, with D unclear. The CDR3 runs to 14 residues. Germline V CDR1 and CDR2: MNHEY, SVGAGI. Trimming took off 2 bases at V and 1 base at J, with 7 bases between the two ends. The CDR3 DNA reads TGTGCCAGCAGTTACCCTTGGGGCACAGATACGCAGTATTTT. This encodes CASSYPWGTDTQYF.

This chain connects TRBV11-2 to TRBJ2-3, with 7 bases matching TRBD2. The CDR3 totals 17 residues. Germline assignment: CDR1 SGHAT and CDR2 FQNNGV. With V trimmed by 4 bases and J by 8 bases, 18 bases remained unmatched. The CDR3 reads CASSSSGLGQSRVTQYF. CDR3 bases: TGTGCCAGCAGCTCCTCCGGACTAGGTCAATCAAGGGTTACGCAGTATTTT.

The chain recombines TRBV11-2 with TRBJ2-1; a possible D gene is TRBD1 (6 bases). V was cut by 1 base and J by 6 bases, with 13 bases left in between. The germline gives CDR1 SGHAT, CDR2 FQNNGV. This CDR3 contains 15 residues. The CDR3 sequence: CASSLVPDRFNEQFF. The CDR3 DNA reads TGTGCCAGCAGCTTAGTCCCCGACAGGTTCAATGAGCAGTTCTTC.

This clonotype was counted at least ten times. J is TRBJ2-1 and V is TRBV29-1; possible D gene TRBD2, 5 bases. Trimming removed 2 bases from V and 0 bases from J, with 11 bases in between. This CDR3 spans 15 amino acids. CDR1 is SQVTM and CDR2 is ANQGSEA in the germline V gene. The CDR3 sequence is CSVEPGGGSYNEQFF. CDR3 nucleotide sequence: TGCAGCGTTGAACCGGGCGGAGGCTCCTACAATGAGCAGTTCTTC.

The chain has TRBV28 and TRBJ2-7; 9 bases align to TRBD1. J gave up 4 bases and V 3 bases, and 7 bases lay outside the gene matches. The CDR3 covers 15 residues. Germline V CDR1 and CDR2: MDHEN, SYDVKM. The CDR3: CASSFYRTGAYEQYF. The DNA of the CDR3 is TGTGCCAGCAGTTTTTATAGGACAGGGGCGTACGAGCAGTACTTC.

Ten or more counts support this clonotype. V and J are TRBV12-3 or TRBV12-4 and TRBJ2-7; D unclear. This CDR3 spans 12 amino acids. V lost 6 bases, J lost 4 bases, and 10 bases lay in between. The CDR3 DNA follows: TGTGCCAGCAGCTTGTCCACATACGAGCAGTACTTC. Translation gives CASSLSTYEQYF.

Written as DNA, the CDR3 is TGTGCCAGCAGTCCAGTAGCGGAATCCTACAATGAGCAGTTCTTC. Translating it yields CASSPVAESYNEQFF. This chain joins TRBV7-9 and TRBJ2-1, with D perhaps TRBD2 (6 bases). CDR3 length: 15 residues. The V end was cut by 6 bases, the J end by 1 base, with 13 bases between. CDR1 and CDR2 from the germline V gene are SEHNR and FQNEAQ (reference sequence).

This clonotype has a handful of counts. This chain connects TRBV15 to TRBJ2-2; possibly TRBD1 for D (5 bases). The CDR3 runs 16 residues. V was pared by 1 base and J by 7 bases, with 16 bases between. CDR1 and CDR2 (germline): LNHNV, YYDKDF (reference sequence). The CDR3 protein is CATSRALRQMGGELFF. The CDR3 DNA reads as TGTGCCACCAGCAGAGCCCTCAGACAGATGGGCGGGGAGCTGTTTTTT.

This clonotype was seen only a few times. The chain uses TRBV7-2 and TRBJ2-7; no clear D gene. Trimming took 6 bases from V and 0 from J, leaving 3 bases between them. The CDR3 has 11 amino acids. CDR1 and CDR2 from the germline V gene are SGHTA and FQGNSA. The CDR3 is CASRTSYEQYF. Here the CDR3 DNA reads TGTGCCAGCAGGACCTCCTACGAGCAGTACTTC. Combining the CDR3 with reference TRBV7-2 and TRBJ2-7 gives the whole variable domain GAGVSQSPSNKVTEKGKDVELRCDPISGHTALYWYRQSLGQGLEFLIYFQGNSAPDKSGLPSDRFSAERTGGSVSTLTIQRTQQEDSAVYLCASRTSYEQYFGPGTRLTVT.